This T cell receptor beta chain is drawn from a study of shared clonotypes between healthy human individuals. Study-wide background: CD4 naive and memory got three plates each, CD8 naive two, CD8 memory one.

The authors loaded approximately 220 ng DNA, around 32,000 T cell genomes, into sorted-subset replicate PCRs. Only in-frame clones appear in the TCRdb table, and some are missing; sequencing was by immunoSEQ multiplex PCR. The sample consists of over a million clones, around 95% of them appearing once. Donors comprised only Caucasian adults living in Nashville, Tennessee. The authors divided CD4+ cells into CD45RA+ naive and CD45RA-negative memory subsets. Sequencing was done on a sample of naive CD4+ T cells sorted from blood. Subset specified: CD45RA+ positively selected. The receptor comes from a man aged 30 to 45 in good health.

The CDR3 sequence is CSVEVPPYEQYF. CDR3 in DNA: TGCAGCGTTGAAGTACCCCCCTACGAGCAGTACTTC. The V gene is TRBV29-1, the J gene TRBJ2-7; D unclear. This CDR3 comprises 12 residues. CDR1 SQVTM and CDR2 ANQGSEA come from the germline V gene. V was pared by 1 base and J by 2 bases, with 6 bases between.